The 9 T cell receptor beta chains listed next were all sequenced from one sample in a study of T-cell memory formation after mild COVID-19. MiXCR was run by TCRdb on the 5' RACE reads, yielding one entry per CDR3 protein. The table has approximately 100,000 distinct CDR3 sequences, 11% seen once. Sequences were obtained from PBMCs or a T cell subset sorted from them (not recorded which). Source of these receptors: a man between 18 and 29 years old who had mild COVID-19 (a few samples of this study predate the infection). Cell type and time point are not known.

CDR3 residues: CSAPGAGGRRMDEQFF. Here the CDR3 DNA reads TGCAGTGCACCCGGGGCGGGGGGGCGAAGAATGGATGAGCAGTTCTTC. This chain uses TRBV20-1 with TRBJ2-1; TRBD2 matches at 9 bases. CDR3 length equals 16 residues. The germline gives CDR1 DFQATT, CDR2 SNEGSKA (reference sequence). Trimming cost V 6 bases and J 8 bases; bases outside gene matches: 17.

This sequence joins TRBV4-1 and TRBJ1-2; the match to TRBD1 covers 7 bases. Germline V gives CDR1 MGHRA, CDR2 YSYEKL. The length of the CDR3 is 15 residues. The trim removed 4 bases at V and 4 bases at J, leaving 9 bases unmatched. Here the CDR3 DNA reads TGCGCCAGCAGCCCCCTTAGGGACAGCTTCTATGGCTACACCTTC. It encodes CASSPLRDSFYGYTF.

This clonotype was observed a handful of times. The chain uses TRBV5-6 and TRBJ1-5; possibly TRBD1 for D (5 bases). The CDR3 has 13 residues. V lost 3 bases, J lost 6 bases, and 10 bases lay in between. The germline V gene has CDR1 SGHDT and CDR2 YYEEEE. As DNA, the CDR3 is TGTGCCAGCAGCTGGAGGGGAGGTCAGCCCCAGCATTTT. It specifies CASSWRGGQPQHF.

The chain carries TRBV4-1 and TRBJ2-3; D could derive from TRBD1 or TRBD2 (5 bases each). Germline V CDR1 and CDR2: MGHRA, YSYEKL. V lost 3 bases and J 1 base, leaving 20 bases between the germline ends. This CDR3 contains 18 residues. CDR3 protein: CASSQTHLELGGTDTQYF. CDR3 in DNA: TGCGCCAGCAGCCAGACCCACCTAGAACTAGGGGGCACAGATACGCAGTATTTT.

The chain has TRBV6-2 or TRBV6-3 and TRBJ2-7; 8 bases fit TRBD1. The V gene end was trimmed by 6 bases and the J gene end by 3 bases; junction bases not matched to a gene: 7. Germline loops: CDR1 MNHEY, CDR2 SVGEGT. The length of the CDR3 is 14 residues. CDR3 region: CASRTEGQVYEQYV. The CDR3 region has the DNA TGTGCCAGCAGAACCGAGGGACAGGTCTACGAGCAGTACGTC.

The CDR3 loop reads CASSFTRGNEQFF. In DNA, the CDR3 is TGTGCCAGCAGCTTTACCCGTGGCAATGAGCAGTTCTTC. The chain has TRBV7-8 and TRBJ2-1; D is unresolved. Trimming removed 3 bases at V and 6 bases at J, with 9 bases between. The CDR3 sequence is 13 residues long. CDR1 is SGHVS, CDR2 FQNEAQ, per germline.

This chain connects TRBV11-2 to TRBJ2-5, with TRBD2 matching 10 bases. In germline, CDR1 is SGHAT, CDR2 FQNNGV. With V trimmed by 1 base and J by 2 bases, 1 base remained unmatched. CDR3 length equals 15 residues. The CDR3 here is CASSLGTSGQETQYF. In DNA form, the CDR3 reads TGTGCCAGCAGCTTAGGGACTAGCGGACAAGAGACCCAGTACTTC.

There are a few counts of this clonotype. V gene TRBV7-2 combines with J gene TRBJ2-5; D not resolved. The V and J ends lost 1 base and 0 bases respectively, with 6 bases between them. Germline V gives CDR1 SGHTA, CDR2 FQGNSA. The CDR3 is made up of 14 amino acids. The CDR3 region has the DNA TGTGCCAGCAGCTTAGTCGACAACCAAGAGACCCAGTACTTC. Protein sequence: CASSLVDNQETQYF.

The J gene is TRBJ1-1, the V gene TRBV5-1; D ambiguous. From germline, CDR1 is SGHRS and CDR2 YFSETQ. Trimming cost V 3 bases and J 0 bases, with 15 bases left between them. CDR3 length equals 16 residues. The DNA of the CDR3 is TGCGCCAGCAGCTCCCGAGTAGCACAGCTGAACACTGAAGCTTTCTTT. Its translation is CASSSRVAQLNTEAFF.